The present entry profiles one T cell receptor (beta chain) with its context. The target of this receptor is not known. One junction end does not reproduce the germline sequence, and a read error may be involved. The cohort consisted of 650 to 700 healthy bone marrow donors. At the time of sampling, every cohort member was nominally healthy, though immune exposures that went unrecorded were likely present. The donor was CMV seronegative and was included in the group of around 320 seronegative cohort members. A peripheral blood sample was collected from each donor, and TCR beta sequencing was performed on peripheral blood mononuclear cells. Genomic DNA extraction from the blood cell samples was performed with the Qiagen DNeasy Blood Extraction Kit. The data belong to a study of cytomegalovirus exposure and HLA in healthy donors (dated by TCRdb to the late 2010s). Some background on the complete study: An earlier analysis of approximately 550 of the donors reported approximately 290 Gb of sequence data and 120 million or so unique TCR beta sequences from about 200 million T cells. Donor age, sex, ethnicity and CMV serostatus were collected together with the repertoire data. Among 300 to 500 genotyped donors of the cohort, an average of around 220,000 unique TCR beta nucleotide sequences was sequenced per donor, of which approximately 19% were non-productive. In the later analysis, no new phenotypic data were used to find candidate immune exposures; instead, reliance was placed on TCR beta sequences and their occurrence across donors. The study aimed to test whether cataloging public T cell receptors could reveal signatures of past pathogen exposure. Of the approximately 400 genotyped donors, approximately 82% fell in the genetic ancestry cluster associated with self-reported Caucasian donors. To study patterns of TCR occurrence, a later analysis re-analyzed previously published TCR beta repertoires from just over 650 donors and added high-resolution HLA genotyping. To predict cytomegalovirus infection status, the study combined high-throughput TCR immunosequencing, statistical association of individual TCRs with disease status, and machine learning. Every repertoire in the discovery cohort had been generated on one and the same sequencing platform. Roughly 5 DR-DQ haplotypes were handled as single units for association and clustering, since linkage in the cohort was strong. A later genetic analysis used genome-wide SNP genotypes for about 65% of the roughly 670 donors, treating that subset as a discovery cohort. Roughly 300 gigabases of sequencing data and approximately 84 million unique TCR sequences were included in an early release covering under 650 HLA-typed donors. Both class I and class II loci were covered by HLA typing, at four-digit resolution. An earlier analysis of several hundred of the donors applied high-throughput TCR beta sequencing to assess whether each TCR beta V gene segment acted as functional or pseudogenic. The study used immunosequencing to profile the T cell repertoires of several hundred subjects and linked those repertoires to cytomegalovirus serostatus. Typing coverage differed by locus: A, B, C, DRB1 and DQB1 were typed in about 629-630 donors, DQA1 in 500 to 550, DPA1 in some 610, and DPB1 in roughly 470. A separate validation cohort of 90 to 150 different subjects was used in addition to the 666-subject first cohort. Points the paper makes about the study in general: Because HLA typing was missing for some donors at each locus, association tests included only the typed subset. A later analysis associated 15,000 to 20,000 TCR beta sequences with specific HLA alleles at a false discovery rate of 0.05. In vitro tests confirmed that three of the cytomegalovirus-associated TCR beta chains recognize cytomegalovirus antigens. In a later analysis, HLA-associated TCR beta chains were found to be more clonally expanded and to have lower generation probabilities than equally common non-associated chains. In an earlier analysis of 587 of the donors, most TCR beta V segments appeared in productive rearrangements about 87% or about 30% of the time, broadly matching IMGT annotations. When HLA alleles, especially DR and DQ, strongly co-occurred, attributing TCR associations to individual alleles was difficult. A later analysis found that most CMV-associated TCR beta chains appeared HLA-restricted, with HLA associations seemingly driven largely by CMV exposure. A further reported finding was that TCR beta sequences accurately predicted the HLA-A and HLA-B alleles for most subjects in the first cohort. In this cohort, only TCR beta chains were sequenced, and detectable features were limited by the absence of alpha or paired-chain data. In a later genetic analysis, fewer N-insertions in productive TCRs were reported among donors in an Asian-associated ancestry cluster than the roughly 640-donor mean. The presence/absence analyses assumed that sequencing depth was roughly uniform across donors, and that assumption may not be true. An association between a missense DCLRE1C variant and V-gene and J-gene trimming of TCR beta chains was found in a later genetic analysis and replicated in an independent cohort. Most TCR sequences were seen in very few donors, while some public TCRs were found in many individuals. Because counts were too low, roughly 16 rarely observed V segments, including chromosome 9 orphons, were excluded from the earlier analysis of 587 of the donors. The authors suggested that the approach could potentially be generalized to other disease states and immunological phenotypes. In the study, 150 to 200 TCR beta chains were listed as associated with cytomegalovirus. The classifier was reported to diagnose cytomegalovirus status with high specificity and sensitivity in both the original and validation cohorts. Several of the top co-occurrence clusters appeared to be linked to parvovirus B19, influenza, CMV and Epstein-Barr virus, according to a later analysis. Linkage disequilibrium might explain the correlated functional status among segregating V segments, but an unknown experimental factor could not be ruled out. According to a later analysis, TCR association rates differed among HLA loci, with DRB1 alleles showing the most associated TCRs and HLA-C alleles showing the fewest. The only immune exposure information available for the cohort was CMV serostatus. A group of highly shared sequence variants was considered likely to be a technical artifact of the sequencing pipeline.

Receptors were amplified or captured by the immunoSEQ multiplex PCR assay. A mixture of 60 forward primers for TCR Vbeta segments and 13 reverse primers for TCR Jbeta segments was used in the multiplex PCR. The CDR3 region of rearranged TCR beta genes was amplified from genomic DNA by a multiplex PCR assay. On the Illumina HiSeq System, the amplified TCR beta libraries were sequenced as 87-base-pair reads. The source study handled its data this way. In a later analysis, 80 million or so unique TCR beta chains were counted across the 690 or so repertoires, and around 10 million of these chains were shared by at least two donors. Raw reads were error-corrected and collapsed into unique sequences with a nearest-neighbor algorithm that merged closely related sequences to remove PCR and sequencing errors. Alignment of CDR3 sequences to IMGT reference sequences was used to assign V, D and J gene segments. For a sequence to be retained, at least a six-nucleotide match to both a V gene segment and a J gene segment was required. A rearrangement counted as productive if the CDR3 had no stop codons and remained in frame with V and J, and every other rearrangement counted as non-productive. Following IMGT convention, CDR3 was defined as the stretch from the second conserved V-encoded cysteine up to the conserved J-encoded phenylalanine. The earlier analysis of about 610 of the donors excluded sequences that lacked an unambiguous match to a single V gene segment. An earlier analysis of a few hundred of the donors called V segments functional above 56.7% productive rearrangements and segregating when the between-donor standard deviation exceeded 5%. To diagnose cytomegalovirus status from the catalog of TCR beta chain sequences, a statistical classification framework was built. In a later analysis, TCR nucleotide sequences were compared against IMGT/GENE-DB human TR gene sequences so that V and J genes could be assigned. Using the TCRdist pipeline, a later analysis assigned CDR3 sequences along with most-parsimonious VDJ recombination scenarios. A later analysis defined each TCR beta chain by its CDR3 amino acid sequence plus V-gene family, and excluded reads lacking a unique V-gene family. In a later analysis, 550 to 650 highly shared, low-generation-probability nucleotide sequences were removed to address suspected cross-contamination and a sequencing artifact. For each public chain, a later analysis derived a clonal expansion index from normalized ranks of inferred template counts within each repertoire. In a later analysis, generation probabilities were computed with a VDJ recombination model fitted to out-of-frame rearrangements, and the resulting probabilities were checked against IGoR. In a later analysis, hypergeometric tests were used to score TCR-TCR, TCR-HLA and TCR-CMV co-occurrence, with a repertoire-size bias correction applied to TCR pairs. A later analysis estimated false discovery rates by permuting HLA or CMV assignments 20 times. A later analysis grouped co-occurring TCRs with DBSCAN, adding TCRdist sequence similarity when clustering within HLA-allele-positive subsets. Repertoires with fewer than 30,000 or more than 120,000 public chains were left out of co-occurrence clustering, as were about 5 repertoires with anomalous nucleotide sharing. TCRdb holds this immuneACCESS table with in-frame rearrangements only. Some clones are missing; in checked studies, unresolved V genes explain under half, and the rest has no known cause. The D gene and trimming were derived from the DNA, and the V and J assignments and clone size from that table. The sample table holds about 100,000 clones, of which 75% to 85% were seen once. The top ten clones comprise approximately 1.2% of the sample.

This clonotype was sampled from a woman under 30 in good health and CMV-seronegative. Specimen: PBMCs.

DNA sequence: TGTTCCAGCAGCCCCGACAGATACGAGCAGTACTTC. This sequence encodes CSSSPDRYEQYF. The chain was built from TRBV7-9 and TRBJ2-7; TRBD1 is a possible D gene, resting on 5 matching bases. Its CDR3 holds 12 amino acids, cysteine through phenylalanine. Left in the record is the CDR3 DNA by itself, 36 bases read in frame from the first base. The germline V gene (reference sequence) provides CDR1 SEHNR and CDR2 FQNEAQ.